The 16 T cell receptor beta chains below come from one sample, sequenced in a study of T-cell memory formation after mild COVID-19. MiXCR, applied by TCRdb to the 5' RACE reads, yields one record per CDR3 protein. The data show about 84,000 distinct CDR3 sequences, about 15% seen once. Sample: PBMCs or a T cell subset sorted from them (not recorded which). Receptor source: an adult woman who had mild COVID-19 (a few samples of this study predate the infection). Cell type and time point are not known.

The rearrangement uses TRBV5-1 and TRBJ2-7; D call uncertain. CDR1 is SGHRS, CDR2 YFSETQ, per germline. This CDR3 has 14 amino acids. Between the trimmed V and J ends, which lost 0 bases and 2 bases, there was a span of 9 bases. Here the CDR3 reads CASSLAGFAYEQYF. CDR3 in DNA: TGCGCCAGCAGCTTGGCGGGTTTCGCCTACGAGCAGTACTTC.

The V call is TRBV7-2, the J call TRBJ2-3; no clear D. CDR1 and CDR2 from the germline V gene are SGHTA and FQGNSA. This CDR3 is 14 amino acids long. V gave up 2 bases and J gave up 2 bases, with 8 bases separating them. In nucleotides, the CDR3 is TGTGCCAGCAGCTTAAATTCGGACACAGATACGCAGTATTTT. Its translation is CASSLNSDTDTQYF.

This clonotype was counted ten times or more. J is TRBJ2-3 and V is TRBV7-9, with unresolved D. CDR3 length: 13 residues. V shed 2 bases and J shed 1 base, with 4 bases lying between them. Germline loops: CDR1 SEHNR, CDR2 FQNEAQ (reference sequence). The CDR3 nucleotides are TGTGCCAGCAGCTTACTAGGCACAGATACGCAGTATTTT. It encodes CASSLLGTDTQYF.

This clonotype has just a few counts. The chain employs TRBV12-3 or TRBV12-4 and TRBJ2-5; 7 bases are a match to TRBD2. V shed 6 bases and J 4 bases; nucleotides not matched to a gene: 8. This CDR3 has 14 residues. The CDR3 region is CASRGGVTGETQYF. The CDR3 coding sequence is TGTGCCAGCAGGGGGGGGGTTACTGGAGAGACCCAGTACTTC.

This chain joins TRBV12-3 or TRBV12-4 and TRBJ1-1; D gene ambiguous. The CDR3 has 13 amino acids. V lost 3 bases and J lost 5, with 10 bases in between. CDR3 DNA sequence: TGTGCCAGCAGTTTGAACAGTAGAACTGAAGCTTTCTTT. Translated: CASSLNSRTEAFF.

This clonotype was counted a few times. The gene calls are TRBV19 and TRBJ2-5; 8 bases agree with TRBD1. Germline V gene lookup returns CDR1 LNHDA and CDR2 SQIVND (reference sequence). Trimming cost V 10 bases and J 4 bases; bases outside gene matches: 8. This CDR3 contains 13 residues. The CDR3 nucleotides read TGTGCCACCCTTGACAGGGGTGGAGAGACCCAGTACTTC. Translation: CATLDRGGETQYF.

The chain employs TRBV29-1 and TRBJ2-1, with D tentatively TRBD1 or TRBD2 (5 bases each). Germline assignment: CDR1 SQVTM and CDR2 ANQGSEA. V lost 6 bases to trimming and J lost 4 bases, with 19 bases between them. The CDR3 covers 15 residues. DNA of the CDR3: TGCAGCGTGGGGGAAAATGGGCTCGAATACAATGAGCAGTTCTTC. Its protein product is CSVGENGLEYNEQFF.

Only a few counts were recorded for this clonotype. The chain couples TRBV15 to TRBJ2-7; no clear D. The germline V gene encodes CDR1 LNHNV and CDR2 YYDKDF (reference sequence). V lost 0 bases to trimming and J lost 5 bases, with 8 bases between them. This CDR3 region has 13 residues. The CDR3 nucleotides read TGTGCCACCAGCAGAGATCTTTCCCACGAGCAGTACTTC. This sequence encodes CATSRDLSHEQYF.

V is TRBV29-1 and J is TRBJ2-1, with TRBD2 identical over 9 bases. The CDR3 extends over 16 amino acids. J was trimmed by 1 base and V by 0 bases; bases with no gene match: 4. The germline CDR1 and CDR2 sequences are SQVTM and ANQGSEA. The CDR3 DNA follows: TGCAGCGTTGAAGACGAAGGACTAGCGTCCTACAATGAGCAGTTCTTC. This encodes CSVEDEGLASYNEQFF.

This clonotype has just a few counts. V is TRBV6-7 and J is TRBJ2-1; D could derive from TRBD1 or TRBD2 (6 bases each). TRBV6-7 is reported as an ORF; its role is uncertain. V was pared by 7 bases and J by 7 bases, with 11 bases between. The CDR3 is 12 amino acids. CDR3 region: CASNGGQNEQFF. For the CDR3, the DNA is TGTGCCAGCAATGGGGGGCAGAATGAGCAGTTCTTC.

This clonotype was detected ten times or more. The rearrangement links TRBV27 to TRBJ2-1; D gene uncertain. V lost 8 bases and J 5 bases, leaving 16 bases between the germline ends. The CDR3 has 14 amino acids. Germline V gives CDR1 MNHEY, CDR2 SMNVEV (reference sequence). CDR3 sequence (DNA): TGTGCCAGCGGATACGGTGACGGAAACAATGAGCAGTTCTTC. This gives the protein CASGYGDGNNEQFF.

The chain recombines TRBV27 with TRBJ1-2; D ambiguous. The CDR3 sequence is 15 residues long. With 4 bases removed from V and 7 bases from J, the gap between germline ends came to 19 bases. Germline V gene lookup returns CDR1 MNHEY and CDR2 SMNVEV (reference sequence). CDR3 residues: CASSSQSGPHGGYTF. The CDR3 DNA reads TGTGCCAGCAGTTCGCAATCGGGCCCTCATGGTGGCTACACCTTC.

This clonotype was counted ten times or more. The rearrangement uses TRBV5-1 and TRBJ1-1, with D maybe TRBD1 (5 bases). Per germline, CDR1 SGHRS and CDR2 YFSETQ. Trimming pared 0 bases from V and 4 bases from J, leaving 10 bases between. There are 14 residues in the CDR3. The CDR3 DNA reads as TGCGCCAGCAGCTTGGCTTCGGGGGGCACTGAAGCTTTCTTT. This codes for CASSLASGGTEAFF. The whole variable domain, filled in from reference TRBV5-1 and TRBJ1-1, reads KAGVTQTPRYLIKTRGQQVTLSCSPISGHRSVSWYQQTPGQGLQFLFEYFSETQRNKGNFPGRFSGRQFSNSRSEMNVSTLELGDSALYLCASSLASGGTEAFFGQGTRLTVV.

The chain has TRBV12-3 or TRBV12-4 and TRBJ2-2, with 15 bases that match TRBD2. V was pared by 3 bases and J by 2 bases, with 7 bases of the junction left unmatched. This CDR3 spans 19 amino acids. Here the CDR3 DNA reads TGTGCCAGCAGTTTTGGACTAGCGGGGGGGCTTATCAACACCGGGGAGCTGTTTTTT. Amino acids: CASSFGLAGGLINTGELFF.

In this sample, this clonotype turned up a few times. The rearrangement links TRBV4-3 to TRBJ2-5, with TRBD1 as a possible D gene (5 bases). V lost 0 bases and J lost 1, with 9 bases in between. Germline CDR1 reads LGHNA; CDR2 reads YSLEER. The CDR3 contains 15 residues. CDR3 sequence reads: CASSQDTGAQETQYF. The DNA of the CDR3 is TGCGCCAGCAGCCAAGATACTGGGGCCCAAGAGACCCAGTACTTC.

About this clonotype: An end of the junction does not agree with germline; a read error may underlie this. V and J are TRBV19 and TRBJ2-6; D not resolved. The CDR3 has 15 residues. Germline CDR1 LNHDA, CDR2 SQIVND (reference sequence). The CDR3 DNA reads as TGTGCCAGCAGTATAGGGCGGTTCGGGGCCAACGTCCTGACTTTC. Protein: CASSIGRFGANVLTF.